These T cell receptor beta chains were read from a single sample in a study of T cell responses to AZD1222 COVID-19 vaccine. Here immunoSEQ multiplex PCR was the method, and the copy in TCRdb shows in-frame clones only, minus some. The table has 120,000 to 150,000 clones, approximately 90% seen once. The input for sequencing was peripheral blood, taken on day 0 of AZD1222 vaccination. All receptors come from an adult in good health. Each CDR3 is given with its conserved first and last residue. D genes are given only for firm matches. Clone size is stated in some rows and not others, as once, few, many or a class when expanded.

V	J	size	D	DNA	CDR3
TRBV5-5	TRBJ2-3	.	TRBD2	TGTGCCAGCAGCTTTGGACTAGCGGGAGGAGGAGGAAAGGATACGCAGTATTTT	CASSFGLAGGGGKDTQYF
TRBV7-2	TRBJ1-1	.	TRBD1	TGTGCCAGCAACAACTACGGACAGGGCCCGACGGGTTTCTTT	CASNNYGQGPTGFF
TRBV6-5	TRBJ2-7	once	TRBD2	TGTGCCAGCAGCAGTTCGGGGGGAATCTACGAGCAGTACTTC	CASSSSGGIYEQYF
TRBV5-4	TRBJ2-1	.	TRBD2	TGTGCCAGCAGCCCATCAAAGCTACTAGCGGGAGTGACGAATGAGCAGTTCTTC	CASSPSKLLAGVTNEQFF
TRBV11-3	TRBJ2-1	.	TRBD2	TGTGCCAGCAGCTTAGATCCACTAGCGGGTGAGCAGTTCTTC	CASSLDPLAGEQFF
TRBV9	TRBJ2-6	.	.	TGTGCCAGCAGTGGAGGGACGGTTTCCCTCCTCTCTGGGGCCAACGTCCTGACTTTC	CASSGGTVSLLSGANVLTF
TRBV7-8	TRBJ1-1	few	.	TGTGCCAGCAGCTTAGCCTACGGTTTAACTGAAGCTTTCTTT	CASSLAYGLTEAFF
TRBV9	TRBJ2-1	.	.	TGTGCCAGCAGCCCGGGCCCGTCCTACAATGAGCAGTTCTTC	CASSPGPSYNEQFF
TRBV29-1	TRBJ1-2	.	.	TGCAGCGCTACGGACAGCCTTTGGTATGGCTACACCTTC	CSATDSLWYGYTF
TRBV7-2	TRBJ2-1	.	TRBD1	TGTGCCAGCAGCCCTCGACAGGGACGCGACAATGAGCAGTTCTTC	CASSPRQGRDNEQFF
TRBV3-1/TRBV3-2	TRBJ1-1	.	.	TGTGCCAGCAGCCGGGGGGGAGGCACTGAAGCTTTCTTT	CASSRGGGTEAFF
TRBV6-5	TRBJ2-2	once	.	TGTGCCAGCAGTTACTCCACAGGGCTCACCGGGGAGCTGTTTTTT	CASSYSTGLTGELFF
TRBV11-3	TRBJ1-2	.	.	TGTGCCAGCAGCCCGACGGCGGGAAACTATGGCTACACCTTC	CASSPTAGNYGYTF
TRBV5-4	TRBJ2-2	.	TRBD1	TGTGCCAGCAGCCCGAGGGGGCAGAACGGGGAGCTGTTTTTT	CASSPRGQNGELFF
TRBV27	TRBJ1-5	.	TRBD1	TGTGCCAGCAGGAAGGGGACAGGGGGCAATCAGCCCCAGCATTTT	CASRKGTGGNQPQHF
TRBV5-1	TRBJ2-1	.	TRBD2	TGCGCCAGCAGCGCGGGACTAGCGGAAGAGCAGTTCTTC	CASSAGLAEEQFF
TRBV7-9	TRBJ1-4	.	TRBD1	TGTGCCAGCAGCTTGGGACAGGGTATAGACGAAAAACTGTTTTTT	CASSLGQGIDEKLFF
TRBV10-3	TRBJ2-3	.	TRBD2	TGTGCCATCAGGAGGGGACGACTAGCGGGGAACCCAGATACGCAGTATTTT	CAIRRGRLAGNPDTQYF
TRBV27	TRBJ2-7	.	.	TGTGCCAGCCACGCTCAGGTGGGCCTATCCTACGAGCAGTACTTC	CASHAQVGLSYEQYF
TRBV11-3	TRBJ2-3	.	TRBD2	TGTGCCAGCAGCCGAGCGGGAGGTGTGGCAGATACGCAGTATTTT	CASSRAGGVADTQYF
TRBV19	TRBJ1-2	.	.	TGTGCCAGTAGTCTGGACGGCCTCTATGGCTACACCTTC	CASSLDGLYGYTF
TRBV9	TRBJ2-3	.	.	TGTGCCAGCAGCGTAGTAGCGGAGGCGTCCCAGCATACGCAGTATTTT	CASSVVAEASQHTQYF
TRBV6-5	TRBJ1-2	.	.	TGTGCCAGCACCTCCCAGGGAGGCATTTCTGGCTACACCTTC	CASTSQGGISGYTF
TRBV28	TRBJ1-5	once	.	TGTGCCAGCACCCCTAGTTATCAGCCCCAGCATTTT	CASTPSYQPQHF
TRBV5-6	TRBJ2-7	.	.	TGTGCCAGCAACATCCGGGGGTCCTACGAGCAGTACTTC	CASNIRGSYEQYF
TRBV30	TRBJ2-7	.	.	TGTGCCGGCGGGGAGGCCCCCTACGAGCAGTACTTC	CAGGEAPYEQYF
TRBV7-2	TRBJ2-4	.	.	TGTGCCAGCAGCTTAACTCTCGACGAGGTAAACATTCAGTACTTC	CASSLTLDEVNIQYF
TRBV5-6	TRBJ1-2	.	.	TGTGCCAGCAGCTGGGGGACGGTAGACGGACAAACCTTC	CASSWGTVDGQTF
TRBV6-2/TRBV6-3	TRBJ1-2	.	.	TGTGCCAGCACCCCCTTGGTCGGGCCATATGGCTACACCTTC	CASTPLVGPYGYTF